This T cell receptor beta chain stems from a study of cytomegalovirus exposure and HLA in healthy donors. Study-level points and caveats: Within a later analysis, the majority of CMV-associated TCR beta chains appeared HLA-restricted. Accurate prediction of HLA-A and HLA-B alleles (for most subjects) was reportedly achieved from TCR beta sequences.

The germline gives CDR1 SGHRS, CDR2 YFSETQ. Trimming pared 3 bases from V and 4 bases from J, leaving 11 bases between. The CDR3 totals 15 residues. The PCR ran on 60 Vbeta and 13 Jbeta primers. Assay: immunoSEQ multiplex PCR; the TCRdb copy retains only in-frame clones and omits some. This repertoire shows some 160,000 clones, roughly 80% found once; its top ten account for around 2.3%. Concerning this clone: Its antigen is still unknown.

The specimen sequenced was PBMCs. V usage is TRBV5-1 and J usage is TRBJ2-6; D perhaps matches TRBD1 (5 bases). The clonotype was recovered from a man aged 45-65 years in good health and CMV-seropositive. The CDR3 DNA follows: TGCGCCAGCAGCTCAGGGTACCCCGGGGCCAACGTCCTGACTTTC. It codes for CASSSGYPGANVLTF.